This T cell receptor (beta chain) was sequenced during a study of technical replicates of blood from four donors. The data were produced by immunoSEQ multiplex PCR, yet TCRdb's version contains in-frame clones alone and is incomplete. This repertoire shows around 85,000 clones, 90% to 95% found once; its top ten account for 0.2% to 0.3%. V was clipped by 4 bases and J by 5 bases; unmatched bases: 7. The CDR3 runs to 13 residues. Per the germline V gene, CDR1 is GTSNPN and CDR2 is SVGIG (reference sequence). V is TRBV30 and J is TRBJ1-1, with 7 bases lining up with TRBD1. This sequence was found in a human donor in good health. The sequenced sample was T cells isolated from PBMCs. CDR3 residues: CAWKQGGATEAFF. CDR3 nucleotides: TGTGCCTGGAAACAAGGGGGCGCGACTGAAGCTTTCTTT. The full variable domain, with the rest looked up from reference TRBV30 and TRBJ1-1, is SQTIHQWPATLVQPVGSPLSLECTVEGTSNPNLYWYRQAAGRGLQLLFYSVGIGQISSEVPQNLSASRPQDRQFILSSKKLLLSDSGFYLCAWKQGGATEAFFGQGTRLTVV.